This T cell receptor (beta chain) comes out of a study of CD8 T cells in ankylosing spondylitis. Overall study findings and caveats: Reportedly, disease-linked clones are significantly enriched in ankylosing spondylitis patients' matched synovial fluid. Earlier reports found some motif variants in synovial fluid and blood in reactive arthritis. Apparently characteristic of ankylosing spondylitis blood was a TCR beta motif (about eight highly homologous variants).

One entry per CDR3 protein, called by TCRdb with MiXCR from the 5' RACE reads. The sample shows approximately 100,000 distinct CDR3 sequences, about 8.6% of them seen only once. The CDR3 contains 13 residues. Germline lookup yields CDR1 SGHVS and CDR2 FQNEAQ. V lost 10 bases to trimming and J lost 5 bases; unmatched junction nucleotides: 8. This clonotype occurred many times. Its antigen is unidentified. The gene calls are TRBV7-8 and TRBJ1-1; 9 positions match TRBD1. The sample comprised blood, either unsorted or a sorted T cell fraction (not recorded which). The sequence was collected from a male donor with ankylosing spondylitis or in good health (not recorded which). The chain's CDR3 is CATLQGARTEAFF. The CDR3 bases are TGTGCCACCTTACAGGGGGCGAGAACTGAAGCTTTCTTT.